This TCR beta chain emerged from a study of blood T cell repertoires in COVID-19. Study overall: The cDNA or gDNA used as material had been derived from T cells, B-cell-depleted T cells, or PBMCs.

From germline, CDR1 is ENHRY and CDR2 SYGVKD. V was clipped by 0 bases and J by 7 bases, with 9 bases between them. The CDR3 runs 13 residues. Per the study methods: Reference gene primers were amplified, and this amplification served to estimate nucleated cell counts. Profiled with immunoSEQ multiplex PCR; TCRdb holds only in-frame clones, not every one. For V, J and clone size, that table is used; D and trimming come from the DNA. This sample has roughly 180,000 clones, with less than 95% found just once. One Seattle source followed patients from active infection through their disease course. The sample was peripheral blood. The TCR comes from a man aged 30 to 39 with COVID-19, enrolled during active disease. The chain is built from TRBV10-3 and TRBJ1-2; D not resolved. The CDR3 region has the DNA TGTGCCATCAGTGAGTCTCGAGAGAGTGGCTACACCTTC. Residues: CAISESRESGYTF.